The T cell receptor beta chain under discussion was sequenced for a study of T cell responses to AZD1222 COVID-19 vaccine. The ends lost 0 bases at V and 5 bases at J; junction bases unmatched: 7. The germline CDR1 and CDR2 sequences are SGHAT and FQNNGV. The CDR3 is 18 amino acids. Study-level results: Repertoire samples came only from after the peak T cell response. Spike-specific TCR depth and breadth grew after two AZD1222 doses. The number of AZD1222 recipients seropositive at baseline was only 5 to 7. Donors in the cohort were predominantly white British and more often female, and clonal diversity was possibly underestimated.

The method was immunoSEQ multiplex PCR; TCRdb's version includes in-frame clones alone and lacks a portion of them. The sample holds around 110,000 clones; roughly 87% are singletons and the top ten take around 7.5%. For this clone: Its target is unknown.

The chain has TRBV11-2 and TRBJ2-1, with TRBD2 identical over 13 bases. The sequences come from peripheral blood, collected on day 0 of AZD1222 vaccination. The sequence derives from an adult in good health. This CDR3 is CASSLDLLAGGRDNEQFF. The CDR3 DNA sequence: TGTGCCAGCAGCTTAGATCTACTAGCGGGGGGGAGGGACAATGAGCAGTTCTTC.